A selection of T cell receptor beta chains follows, all from one sample in a study of blood T cell repertoires in COVID-19. Clones were sequenced by immunoSEQ multiplex PCR, and TCRdb holds only the in-frame ones, with some missing. The sample includes 69,000 or so clones, more than 80% seen only once; the top ten take nearly 5%. The sample taken for sequencing was peripheral blood. These receptors were taken from a woman aged 80 or over with active or convalescent COVID-19. Both conserved end residues are part of each CDR3.

>TRBV27
CASSLRGKGGSADTQYF
>TRBV5-4
CASSLGGQTTGELFF
>TRBV28
CASSLYSTEAFF
>TRBV2
CASSTGTGVGYTF
>TRBV18
CASSPLQANTEAFF
>TRBV28
CASRPQAVYGYTF
>TRBV7-2
CASSPGLAGGLYNSYEQYF
>TRBV19
CASSIQGALSYEQYF
>TRBV5-4
CASSLGQGASPLHF
>TRBV3-1/TRBV3-2
CASSQMVGGASYEQYF
>TRBV5-5
CASSLSARNNNEQFF
>TRBV30
CAWSVRVKRGTEAFF
>TRBV15
CATSRGLAGYNEQFF
>TRBV30
CAWTSILGNEQFF
>TRBV6-2/TRBV6-3
CASSHYGTSVTHLTDTQYF
>TRBV5-5
CASSPQGYGYTF
>TRBV19
CASSMAPTGLLDTEAFF
>TRBV10-3
CAISESIGGAGTEAFF
>TRBV5-5
CASSPPRGLGEQYF
>TRBV3-1/TRBV3-2
CASSQELVRLTASRRYGYTF
>TRBV30
CAWSVGGNVANEKLFF
>TRBV12-3/TRBV12-4
CASSFLEKLFF
>TRBV4-1
CASSQAPLNQPQHF
>TRBV11-2
CASSLGDREETQYF
>TRBV7-9
CASSFLAGGHDQETQYF
>TRBV20-1
CSRKRGTEAFF
>TRBV4-2
CASSQDYRGFYEQYF
>TRBV15
CATSGGTSGGYNEQFF
>TRBV18
CASSPGQGNEKLFF
>TRBV5-4
CASSLNGQNTGELFF
>TRBV6-2/TRBV6-3
CASSLAGLAGVGEQFF
>TRBV6-5
CASRITGSGNTIYF
>TRBV7-8
CASSRQFSNEKLFF
>TRBV5-4
CASSLKLRGSTDTQYF